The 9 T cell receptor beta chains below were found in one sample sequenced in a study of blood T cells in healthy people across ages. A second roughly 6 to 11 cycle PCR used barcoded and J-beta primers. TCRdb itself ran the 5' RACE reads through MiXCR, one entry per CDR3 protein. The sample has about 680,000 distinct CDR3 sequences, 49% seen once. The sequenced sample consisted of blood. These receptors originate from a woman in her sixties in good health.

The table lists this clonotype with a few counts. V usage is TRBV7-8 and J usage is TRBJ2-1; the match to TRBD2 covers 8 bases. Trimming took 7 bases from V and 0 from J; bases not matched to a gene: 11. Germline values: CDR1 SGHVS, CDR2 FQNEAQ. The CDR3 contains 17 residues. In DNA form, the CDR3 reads TGTGCCAGCATGGACCTAGCGGGTAGGAGCTCCTACAATGAGCAGTTCTTC. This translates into CASMDLAGRSSYNEQFF.

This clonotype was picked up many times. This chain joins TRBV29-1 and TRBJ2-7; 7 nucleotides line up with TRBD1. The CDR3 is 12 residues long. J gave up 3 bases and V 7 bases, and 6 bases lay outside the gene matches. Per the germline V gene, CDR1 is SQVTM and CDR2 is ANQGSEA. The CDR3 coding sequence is TGCAGCGCTCTAAGGGGGCTCTACGAGCAGTACTTC. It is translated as CSALRGLYEQYF.

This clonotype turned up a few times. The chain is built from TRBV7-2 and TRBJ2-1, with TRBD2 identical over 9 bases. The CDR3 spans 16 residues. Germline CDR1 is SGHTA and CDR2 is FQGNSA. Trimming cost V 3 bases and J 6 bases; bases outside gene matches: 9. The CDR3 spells CASSFRLADGINEQFF. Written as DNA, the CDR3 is TGTGCCAGCAGCTTCCGACTAGCGGACGGTATCAATGAGCAGTTCTTC.

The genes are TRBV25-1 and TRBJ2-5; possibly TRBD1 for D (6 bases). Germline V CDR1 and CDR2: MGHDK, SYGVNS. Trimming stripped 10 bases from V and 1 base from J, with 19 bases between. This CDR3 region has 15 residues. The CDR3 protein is CATRGHSHLQETQYF. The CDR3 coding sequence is TGTGCCACCAGGGGCCACAGCCACCTCCAAGAGACCCAGTACTTC.

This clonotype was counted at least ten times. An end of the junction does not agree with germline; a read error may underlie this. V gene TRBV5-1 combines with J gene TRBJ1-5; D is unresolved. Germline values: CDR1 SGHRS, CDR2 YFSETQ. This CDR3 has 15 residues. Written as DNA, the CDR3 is TGTGCCAGCAGTTTAGAAGGGTATAGCAATCAGCCCCAGCATTTT. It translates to CASSLEGYSNQPQHF. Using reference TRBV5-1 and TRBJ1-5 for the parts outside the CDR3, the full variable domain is KAGVTQTPRYLIKTRGQQVTLSCSPISGHRSVSWYQQTPGQGLQFLFEYFSETQRNKGNFPGRFSGRQFSNSRSEMNVSTLELGDSALYLCASSLEGYSNQPQHFGDGTRLSIL.

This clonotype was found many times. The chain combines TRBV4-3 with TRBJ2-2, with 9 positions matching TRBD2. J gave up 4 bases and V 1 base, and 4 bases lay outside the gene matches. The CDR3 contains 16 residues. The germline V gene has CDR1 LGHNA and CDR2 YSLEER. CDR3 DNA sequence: TGCGCCAGCAGCCAAGGGTGGCGGGAGGGCACCGGGGAGCTGTTTTTT. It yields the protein CASSQGWREGTGELFF.

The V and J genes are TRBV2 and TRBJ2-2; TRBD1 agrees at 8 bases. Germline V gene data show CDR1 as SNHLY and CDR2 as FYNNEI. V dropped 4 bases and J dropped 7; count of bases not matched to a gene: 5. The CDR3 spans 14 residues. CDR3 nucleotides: TGTGCCAGCAGTGGACAGGGGATCGGCGGGGAGCTGTTTTTT. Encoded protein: CASSGQGIGGELFF.

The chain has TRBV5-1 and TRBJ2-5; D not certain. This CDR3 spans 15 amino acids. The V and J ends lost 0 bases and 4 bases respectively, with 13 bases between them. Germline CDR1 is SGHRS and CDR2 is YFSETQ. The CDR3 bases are TGCGCCAGCAGCTTGGGGGCGCCGCCCCTAGAGACCCAGTACTTC. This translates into CASSLGAPPLETQYF. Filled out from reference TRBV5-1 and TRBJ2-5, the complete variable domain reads KAGVTQTPRYLIKTRGQQVTLSCSPISGHRSVSWYQQTPGQGLQFLFEYFSETQRNKGNFPGRFSGRQFSNSRSEMNVSTLELGDSALYLCASSLGAPPLETQYFGPGTRLLVL.

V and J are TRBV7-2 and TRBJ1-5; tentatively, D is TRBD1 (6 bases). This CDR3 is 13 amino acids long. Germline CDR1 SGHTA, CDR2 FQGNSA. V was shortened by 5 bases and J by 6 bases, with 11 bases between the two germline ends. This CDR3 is CASSPDRFQPQHF. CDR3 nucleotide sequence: TGTGCCAGCAGCCCCGACAGGTTTCAGCCCCAGCATTTT.